These 31 T cell receptor beta chains were sequenced from one sample in a study of cytomegalovirus exposure and HLA in healthy donors. The PCR ran on 60 Vbeta and 13 Jbeta primers. Profiled with immunoSEQ multiplex PCR; TCRdb holds only in-frame clones, not every one. Of 150,000 to 200,000 clones listed, roughly 73% are singletons. What was sequenced was PBMCs. These TCRs come from a woman under 40 in good health and CMV-seronegative.

This clone was counted between two and nine times. The chain combines TRBV4-1 with TRBJ2-5; D may be TRBD2 (5 bases). Germline-derived CDR1 and CDR2 are MGHRA and YSYEKL. The CDR3 covers 12 residues. V was trimmed by 4 bases and J by 9 bases, leaving 12 bases between them. The CDR3 sequence: CASSPLGGAQYF. The CDR3 nucleotides are TGCGCCAGCAGCCCCCTCGGAGGCGCCCAGTACTTC.

The V and J genes are TRBV19 and TRBJ1-2, with 10 bases aligning to TRBD1. J was trimmed by 3 bases and V by 6 bases; bases with no gene match: 10. CDR1 is LNHDA, CDR2 SQIVND, per germline (reference sequence). This CDR3 has 16 residues. In nucleotides, the CDR3 is TGTGCCAGTAGACCGGGGACAGGGGTGAGGCACTATGGCTACACCTTC. Translating it yields CASRPGTGVRHYGYTF.

This clone was detected once. This chain links TRBV5-1 with TRBJ2-5, with D perhaps matching TRBD2 (7 bases). The germline V gene has CDR1 SGHRS and CDR2 YFSETQ. CDR3 length: 15 amino acids. Between the trimmed V and J ends, which lost 4 bases and 5 bases, there was a span of 18 bases. Here the CDR3 reads CASSLNPGGRETQYF. In DNA form, the CDR3 reads TGCGCCAGCAGCCTAAACCCGGGGGGCCGGGAGACCCAGTACTTC.

This chain connects TRBV7-9 to TRBJ2-2; a possible D gene is TRBD2 (6 bases). The CDR3 contains 14 residues. V shed 4 bases and J shed 3 bases, with 9 bases lying between them. CDR1 and CDR2 (germline): SEHNR, FQNEAQ (reference sequence). The CDR3 coding sequence is TGTGCCAGCAGCTCCGGAGGGGACACCGGGGAGCTGTTTTTT. Residues: CASSSGGDTGELFF.

This clone was counted only a few times. CDR3 region: CASSIYLPDTQYF. The CDR3 DNA reads as TGTGCCAGTAGTATCTATCTTCCGGATACGCAGTATTTT. This chain connects TRBV19 to TRBJ2-3; D is uncertain. The V end lost 3 bases, the J end lost 6 bases, and 10 bases lay between the germline ends. The CDR3 covers 13 residues. Germline lookup yields CDR1 LNHDA and CDR2 SQIVND (reference sequence). Looking up the rest from reference TRBV19 and TRBJ2-3 gives the full variable domain: DGGITQSPKYLFRKEGQNVTLSCEQNLNHDAMYWYRQDPGQGLRLIYYSQIVNDFQKGDIAEGYSVSREKKESFPLTVTSAQKNPTAFYLCASSIYLPDTQYFGPGTRLTVL.

DNA for the CDR3: TGCAGTGCTAGTCAGGCATGCGCGGCTTTCTTT. It codes for CSASQACAAFF. The chain has TRBV20-1 and TRBJ1-1; D not certain. The CDR3 contains 11 residues. CDR1 and CDR2 from the germline V gene are DFQATT and SNEGSKA (reference sequence). Trimming took 3 bases from V and 11 from J, leaving 13 bases between them.

The chain carries TRBV5-1 and TRBJ2-2; 9 positions agree with TRBD1. J was trimmed by 4 bases and V by 0 bases; bases with no gene match: 1. There are 15 residues in the CDR3. The germline V gene encodes CDR1 SGHRS and CDR2 YFSETQ. CDR3 coding DNA: TGCGCCAGCAGCTTGGACAGGGGGCGCACCGGGGAGCTGTTTTTT. It encodes CASSLDRGRTGELFF.

In regard to this clone: The junction differs from germline at one of its ends, possibly a read error. V is TRBV10-1 and J is TRBJ1-4; the D is unclear. In germline, CDR1 is WNHNN, CDR2 SYGVQD (reference sequence). This CDR3 has 12 amino acids. CDR3 in DNA: TGCGCCAGCAGTGAAGTGGGTGAAAAACTATTTTTT. As protein: CASSEVGEKLFF.

The rearrangement joins TRBV5-4 to TRBJ1-3; D perhaps matches TRBD1 (5 bases). V lost 3 bases and J 0 bases, leaving 10 bases between the germline ends. The CDR3 length is 15 residues. The germline V gene has CDR1 SGHNT and CDR2 YYREEE (reference sequence). The CDR3 DNA is TGTGCCAGCAGCTCGGACACAAGCTCTGGAAACACCATATATTTT. Protein sequence: CASSSDTSSGNTIYF. Using reference TRBV5-4 and TRBJ1-3 for the parts outside the CDR3, the full variable domain is ETGVTQSPTHLIKTRGQQVTLRCSSQSGHNTVSWYQQALGQGPQFIFQYYREEENGRGNFPPRFSGLQFPNYSSELNVNALELDDSALYLCASSSDTSSGNTIYFGEGSWLTVV.

This clone has ten or more counts. This chain joins TRBV6-4 and TRBJ2-2; possibly TRBD2 for D (7 bases). The germline V and J ends were trimmed by 5 bases and 3 bases, with 16 bases remaining between them. The CDR3 is made up of 16 amino acids. CDR1 and CDR2 from the germline V gene are MRHNA and SNTAGT. CDR3 DNA sequence: TGTGCCAGCAGTTCCCTGGCGGGGGCTGACACCGGGGAGCTGTTTTTT. Protein: CASSSLAGADTGELFF.

The chain joins TRBV7-3 to TRBJ2-5; D unresolved. Germline lookup yields CDR1 SGHTA and CDR2 FQGTGA. The CDR3 covers 13 residues. V was trimmed by 2 bases and J by 4 bases, leaving 8 bases between them. Written as DNA, the CDR3 is TGTGCCAGCAGCTTAGGCACCCTAGAGACCCAGTACTTC. It translates to CASSLGTLETQYF.

This chain joins TRBV10-2 and TRBJ1-5, with 7 positions matching TRBD1. CDR3 length: 16 amino acids. V shed 0 bases, J shed 5 bases, and the junction held 7 bases outside the gene matches. Looked up from germline, CDR1 is WSHSY and CDR2 is SAAADI. CDR3 region: CASSESGRGRDQPQHF. The DNA of the CDR3 is TGCGCCAGCAGTGAGTCGGGAAGGGGGCGAGATCAGCCCCAGCATTTT.

V is TRBV30 and J is TRBJ1-4; possible D gene TRBD1, 5 bases. The CDR3 length is 14 residues. Germline CDR1 reads GTSNPN; CDR2 reads SVGIG (reference sequence). Trimming pared 1 base from V and 5 bases from J, leaving 11 bases between. The CDR3 nucleotides read TGTGCCTGGAGTGGCGGGACTTTCAATGAAAAACTGTTTTTT. Protein sequence: CAWSGGTFNEKLFF.

The chain has TRBV11-3 and TRBJ1-1; tentative D call: TRBD1 (6 bases). The CDR3 sequence is 14 residues long. Trimming shortened V by 1 base and J by 5 bases, and 11 bases separated the two germline ends. The germline V gene encodes CDR1 SGHNT and CDR2 YENEEA. The CDR3 nucleotides read TGTGCCAGCAGCTTAGGCGGGGGGCAGACTGAAGCTTTCTTT. It yields the protein CASSLGGGQTEAFF. Together with reference TRBV11-3 and TRBJ1-1, the CDR3 gives the full variable domain: EAGVVQSPRYKIIEKKQPVAFWCNPISGHNTLYWYLQNLGQGPELLIRYENEEAVDDSQLPKDRFSAERLKGVDSTLKIQPAELGDSAVYLCASSLGGGQTEAFFGQGTRLTVV.

This chain joins TRBV4-3 and TRBJ2-7, with 8 bases fitting TRBD1. CDR1 is LGHNA, CDR2 YSLEER, per germline. The CDR3 has 15 amino acids. V was pared by 1 base and J by 4 bases, with 6 bases of the junction left unmatched. In DNA, the CDR3 is TGCGCCAGCAGCCAAGGACAGGGGCTTTCATACGAGCAGTACTTC. Translating it yields CASSQGQGLSYEQYF.

The chain employs TRBV6-5 and TRBJ2-7, with TRBD1 identical over 12 bases. The germline V gene has CDR1 MNHEY and CDR2 SVGAGI. The CDR3 has 14 amino acids. The V and J ends lost 6 bases and 6 bases, in that order; junction bases with no gene match: 6. The CDR3: CASSAGTGGGEQYF. The CDR3 DNA reads TGTGCCAGCAGCGCCGGGACAGGGGGCGGCGAGCAGTACTTC.

The J gene is TRBJ2-3, the V gene TRBV27; 8 nucleotides match TRBD1. This CDR3 is built from 15 residues. Losses at the gene ends were 6 bases for V and 1 base for J; bases not matched to a gene: 6. CDR1 and CDR2 from the germline V gene are MNHEY and SMNVEV (reference sequence). The CDR3 loop reads CASRISGQGTDTQYF. The CDR3 bases are TGTGCCAGCAGGATTTCGGGACAGGGCACAGATACGCAGTATTTT.

This chain joins TRBV7-9 and TRBJ2-2; 11 bases are shared with TRBD2. This CDR3 has 18 amino acids. CDR1 and CDR2 (germline): SEHNR, FQNEAQ (reference sequence). J lost 0 bases, V lost 8 bases, and 11 bases had no gene match. CDR3 residues: CASGLPGLAASNTGELFF. As DNA, the CDR3 is TGTGCCAGCGGGCTACCGGGACTAGCGGCTTCGAACACCGGGGAGCTGTTTTTT.

The chain is built from TRBV27 and TRBJ2-3, with TRBD1 matching 10 bases. CDR1 MNHEY and CDR2 SMNVEV come from the germline V gene (reference sequence). Trimming at V came to 2 bases and at J to 3 bases, leaving 2 bases not matched to a gene. The CDR3 consists of 15 residues. CDR3 sequence reads: CASSLRDRGTDTQYF. The CDR3 region has the DNA TGTGCCAGCAGTTTACGGGACAGGGGAACAGATACGCAGTATTTT.

The CDR3 coding sequence is TGCGCCAGCAGCCAGGACAGCCGTGGCAATCAGCCCCAGCATTTT. Amino acid sequence: CASSQDSRGNQPQHF. V is TRBV4-3 and J is TRBJ1-5; the D gene is possibly TRBD1 (6 bases). The CDR3 spans 15 residues. The germline gives CDR1 LGHNA, CDR2 YSLEER. V gave up 3 bases and J gave up 2 bases, with 11 bases separating them.

This clone was detected once. The chain carries TRBV11-1 and TRBJ2-7; D not resolved. Germline V gives CDR1 SGHAT, CDR2 FQDESV (reference sequence). Between the trimmed V and J ends, which lost 1 base and 3 bases, there was a span of 4 bases. The CDR3 extends over 12 amino acids. The CDR3 sequence: CASSLGSYEQYF. The CDR3 region has the DNA TGTGCCAGCAGCTTAGGGAGCTACGAGCAGTACTTC. The full variable domain, completed using reference TRBV11-1 and TRBJ2-7, is EAEVAQSPRYKITEKSQAVAFWCDPISGHATLYWYRQILGQGPELLVQFQDESVVDDSQLPKDRFSAERLKGVDSTLKIQPAELGDSAMYLCASSLGSYEQYFGPGTRLTVT.

The chain employs TRBV5-6 and TRBJ2-1; 10 positions agree with TRBD1. Looked up from germline, CDR1 is SGHDT and CDR2 is YYEEEE. The CDR3 sequence is 16 residues long. V was pared by 6 bases and J by 3 bases, with 9 bases of the junction left unmatched. CDR3 bases: TGTGCCAGCACTCTCTGGAGGGACAGGGGCTACAATGAGCAGTTCTTC. This sequence encodes CASTLWRDRGYNEQFF.

This clone was found a few times. This chain uses TRBV10-3 with TRBJ2-7, with 7 bases aligning to TRBD1. Germline trimming cut 3 bases from V and 3 bases from J; bases unmatched to any gene: 8. Germline V gives CDR1 ENHRY, CDR2 SYGVKD. The CDR3 consists of 15 residues. Here the CDR3 DNA reads TGTGCCATCAGTGATCCCGGACAGGTGAACTACGAGCAGTACTTC. Translated, it gives CAISDPGQVNYEQYF.

This clone was seen once. The chain is built from TRBV19 and TRBJ1-2, with TRBD1 matching 11 bases. This CDR3 region has 14 residues. The germline CDR1 and CDR2 sequences are LNHDA and SQIVND (reference sequence). J gave up 7 bases and V 2 bases, and 3 bases lay outside the gene matches. Written as DNA, the CDR3 is TGTGCCAGTAGTATATCAGGACAGGGGGCTGGCTACACCTTC. This gives the protein CASSISGQGAGYTF. Looking up the rest from reference TRBV19 and TRBJ1-2 gives the full variable domain: DGGITQSPKYLFRKEGQNVTLSCEQNLNHDAMYWYRQDPGQGLRLIYYSQIVNDFQKGDIAEGYSVSREKKESFPLTVTSAQKNPTAFYLCASSISGQGAGYTFGSGTRLTVV.

This chain joins TRBV6-1 and TRBJ2-1; no clear D. Trimming took 6 bases from V and 3 from J, leaving 12 bases between them. This CDR3 spans 14 amino acids. In germline, CDR1 is MNHNS, CDR2 SASEGT. CDR3 in amino acids: CASRELGDYNEQFF. DNA of the CDR3: TGTGCCAGCAGGGAGCTCGGAGACTACAATGAGCAGTTCTTC.

The chain recombines TRBV7-3 with TRBJ1-1, with D possibly TRBD1 on 6 matching bases. CDR1 SGHTA and CDR2 FQGTGA come from the germline V gene. The CDR3 runs to 14 residues. V was pared by 5 bases and J by 1 base, with 11 bases between. Here the CDR3 DNA reads TGTGCCAGCAGCATGGGACATTCGAACACTGAAGCTTTCTTT. Translating gives CASSMGHSNTEAFF.

This clone was counted a single time. The chain recombines TRBV28 with TRBJ1-2, with D uncertain. This CDR3 contains 16 residues. V was cut by 3 bases and J by 0 bases, with 14 bases left in between. Germline V CDR1 and CDR2: MDHEN, SYDVKM. CDR3 coding DNA: TGTGCCAGCAGTTTCGGTCGGCGGACTTCTAACTATGGCTACACCTTC. It yields the protein CASSFGRRTSNYGYTF.

The V call is TRBV6-5, the J call TRBJ2-1, with 7 bases fitting TRBD1. The germline gives CDR1 MNHEY, CDR2 SVGAGI. V trimming: 6 bases; J trimming: 4 bases; junction bases outside the gene matches: 9. The CDR3 has 15 residues. The CDR3, as DNA: TGTGCCAGCAGCCCGCAGGGGGATCGGTACAATGAGCAGTTCTTC. It translates to CASSPQGDRYNEQFF.

V and J are TRBV7-8 and TRBJ2-3, with D perhaps TRBD2 (6 bases). The germline V gene has CDR1 SGHVS and CDR2 FQNEAQ. The CDR3 length is 13 residues. Trimming took 6 bases from V and 2 from J, leaving 9 bases between them. The CDR3 here is CASRRDFTDTQYF. CDR3 sequence (DNA): TGTGCCAGCAGGCGGGACTTCACAGATACGCAGTATTTT.

This chain connects TRBV4-1 to TRBJ2-7; a weak D match, TRBD2 (5 bases). V was clipped by 0 bases and J by 5 bases, with 14 bases between them. The length of the CDR3 is 15 residues. CDR1 is MGHRA, CDR2 YSYEKL, per germline. The CDR3 sequence: CASSQDPTSGDEQYF. The CDR3 DNA sequence: TGCGCCAGCAGCCAAGATCCTACCTCCGGGGACGAGCAGTACTTC.

The chain couples TRBV7-9 to TRBJ2-5, with D possibly being TRBD1 (5 bases). Trimming removed 5 bases from V and 5 bases from J, with 15 bases in between. The CDR3 runs to 14 residues. Germline V gene lookup returns CDR1 SEHNR and CDR2 FQNEAQ (reference sequence). The CDR3 region has the DNA TGTGCCAGCAGCCGAGACTGGGGCACTGAGACCCAGTACTTC. Its translation is CASSRDWGTETQYF.